These 6 T cell receptor beta chains were all obtained from the same sample, sequenced in a study of T cell changes during pregnancy in multiple sclerosis. TCRdb keeps only in-frame clones here, not all; method: immunoSEQ multiplex PCR. The sample holds around 79,000 clones; over 80% are singletons and the top ten take 0.45% to 0.6%. The sequencing here drew on CD4+ T cells from peripheral blood mononuclear cells, taken in the second trimester of pregnancy. The source of these receptors is a female donor with multiple sclerosis, enrolled in a pregnancy study.

This chain uses TRBV7-6 with TRBJ2-3, with 16 bases matching TRBD2. Germline values: CDR1 SGHVS, CDR2 FNYEAQ. Trimming took 4 bases from V and 6 from J; bases not matched to a gene: 1. This CDR3 is 15 amino acids long. CDR3 in amino acids: CASSSGLAGGDTQYF. Here the CDR3 DNA reads TGTGCCAGCAGCTCGGGACTAGCGGGAGGGGATACGCAGTATTTT.

The J gene is TRBJ2-1, the V gene TRBV2; 10 positions match TRBD2. The CDR3 totals 19 residues. V lost 6 bases, J lost 0 bases, and 14 bases stayed unmatched. Germline lookup yields CDR1 SNHLY and CDR2 FYNNEI. CDR3 sequence (DNA): TGTGCCAGCAGCCCTACTCCTAGACTAGCGGGCCGCTCCTACAATGAGCAGTTCTTC. Translated, it gives CASSPTPRLAGRSYNEQFF.

This chain uses TRBV18 with TRBJ2-5; D is perhaps TRBD1 (6 bases). CDR3 length equals 15 residues. Germline V gene data show CDR1 as KGHSH and CDR2 as LQKENI. V was cut by 1 base and J by 4 bases, with 13 bases left in between. The CDR3 is CASSPQNGGSETQYF. CDR3 DNA sequence: TGTGCCAGCTCACCACAGAATGGGGGCTCAGAGACCCAGTACTTC.

The chain carries TRBV18 and TRBJ2-7; D uncertain. The germline V and J ends were trimmed by 0 bases and 2 bases, with 11 bases remaining between them. This CDR3 region has 15 residues. CDR1 KGHSH and CDR2 LQKENI come from the germline V gene. CDR3 nucleotides: TGTGCCAGCTCACCACCCCTAGGCAGACCCTACGAGCAGTACTTC. It encodes CASSPPLGRPYEQYF.

This clone was seen a few times. V is TRBV2 and J is TRBJ2-2; D may be TRBD2 (6 bases). V was shortened by 7 bases and J by 1 base, with 13 bases between the two germline ends. The length of the CDR3 is 15 residues. Germline CDR1 is SNHLY and CDR2 is FYNNEI. The CDR3 DNA follows: TGTGCCAGCACCCGGCTTAGCGGGAACACCGGGGAGCTGTTTTTT. Residues: CASTRLSGNTGELFF.

J is TRBJ2-6 and V is TRBV10-3, with D unresolved. The CDR3 length is 14 residues. The V gene's germline CDR1 is ENHRY and CDR2 SYGVKD. Trimming stripped 9 bases from V and 1 base from J, with 10 bases between. DNA for the CDR3: TGTGCCATGTCGTCGGTATCTGGGGCCAACGTCCTGACTTTC. Its translation: CAMSSVSGANVLTF.